The next 6 T cell receptor beta chains were all read from a single sample in a study of tumor-infiltrating lymphocytes in oesophageal squamous cell carcinoma. TCRdb re-called the PCR reads through MiXCR, storing one row per CDR3 protein. The sample has more than 10,000 distinct CDR3 sequences, roughly three fifths seen once; the top ten hold 32%. The sequencing sample was made of esophageal tumor tissue. The origin of the receptors is a female donor with esophageal squamous cell carcinoma.

This rearrangement joins TRBV7-2 to TRBJ2-6; 9 positions agree with TRBD1. This CDR3 contains 21 residues. V trimming: 6 bases; J trimming: 0 bases; junction bases outside the gene matches: 18. In germline, CDR1 is SGHTA, CDR2 FQGNSA. The DNA for the CDR3 is TGTGCCAGCAGTTTCCGTATGTTCAGGGACAGGGTTTCCTCTGGGGCCAACGTCCTGACTTTC. Its translation is CASSFRMFRDRVSSGANVLTF.

This chain joins TRBV28 and TRBJ1-2, with D perhaps TRBD1 (6 bases). The CDR3 has 12 amino acids. Trimming removed 7 bases from V and 2 bases from J, with 8 bases in between. CDR1 is MDHEN, CDR2 SYDVKM, per germline. CDR3 sequence reads: CASTRGNYGYTF. The CDR3 nucleotides read TGTGCCAGCACTAGGGGGAACTATGGCTACACCTTC.

The gene calls are TRBV6-1 and TRBJ2-7, with 7 bases aligning to TRBD1. The J call may be faulty, since TRBJ1-2 better matches the DNA end. From germline, CDR1 is MNHNS and CDR2 SASEGT. The CDR3 has 15 amino acids. The CDR3 loop reads CASSLEFGTAYGYTF. The DNA for the CDR3 is TGTGCCAGCAGTCTTGAGTTCGGGACAGCCTATGGCTACACCTTC.

Only a few counts were recorded for this clonotype. The CDR3 nucleotides are TGTGCCAGCAGCCAGAAAGGGGGAGATACGCAGTATTTT. This sequence encodes CASSQKGGDTQYF. V usage is TRBV7-8 and J usage is TRBJ2-3; possibly TRBD1 for D (6 bases). V shed 5 bases and J shed 5 bases, with 11 bases lying between them. CDR1 is SGHVS, CDR2 FQNEAQ, per germline. The CDR3 is 13 residues long.

This clonotype was detected once. This chain joins TRBV7-3 and TRBJ2-2, with D possibly TRBD2 on 6 matching bases. From germline, CDR1 is SGHTA and CDR2 FQGTGA. V gave up 4 bases and J gave up 1 base, with 16 bases separating them. This CDR3 region has 17 residues. CDR3 in amino acids: CASSSSRGSGNTGELFF. CDR3 in DNA: TGTGCCAGCAGCTCTTCCCGTGGTAGCGGGAACACCGGGGAGCTGTTTTTT.

The chain employs TRBV28 and TRBJ1-4; 8 nucleotides line up with TRBD1. The CDR3 has 16 residues. The J segment lost 2 bases and the V segment lost 6 bases, leaving 8 bases of the junction unmatched. Germline V CDR1 and CDR2: MDHEN, SYDVKM. CDR3 nucleotide sequence: TGTGCCAGCAGAAGACGACAGGGGCGGACTAATGAAAAACTGTTTTTT. Its protein is CASRRRQGRTNEKLFF.